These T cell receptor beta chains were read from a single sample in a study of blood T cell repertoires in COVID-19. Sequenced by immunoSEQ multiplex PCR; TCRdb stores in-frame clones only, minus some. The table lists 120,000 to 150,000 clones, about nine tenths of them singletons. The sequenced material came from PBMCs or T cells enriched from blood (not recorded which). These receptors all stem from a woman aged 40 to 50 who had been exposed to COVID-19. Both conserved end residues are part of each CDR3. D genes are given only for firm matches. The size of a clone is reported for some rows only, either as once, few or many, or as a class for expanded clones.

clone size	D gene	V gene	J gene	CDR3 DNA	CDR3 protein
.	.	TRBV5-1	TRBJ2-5	TGCGCCAGCAGCTTGGCCCAGCAAGAGACCCAGTACTTC	CASSLAQQETQYF
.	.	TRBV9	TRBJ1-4	TGTGCCAGCAGTGTCTTAGGGGCAGGTGAAAAACTGTTTTTT	CASSVLGAGEKLFF
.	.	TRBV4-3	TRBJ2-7	TGCGCCAGGGACCCCGGGACATACCCCTACGAGCAGTACTTC	CARDPGTYPYEQYF
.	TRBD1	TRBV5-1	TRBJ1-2	TGCGCCAGCAGTTCCGGGCCTACAGGGGTAGGCTACACCTTC	CASSSGPTGVGYTF
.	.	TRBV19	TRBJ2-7	TGTGCCAGTAAGAAGGGAGCGGCTGGGGTCTACGAGCAGTACTTC	CASKKGAAGVYEQYF
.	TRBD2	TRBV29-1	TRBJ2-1	TGCAGCGTCTCCGGGACTAGCGGCACCTATGAGCAGTTCTTC	CSVSGTSGTYEQFF
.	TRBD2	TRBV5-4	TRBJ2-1	TGTGCCAGCAGCCCCGGGACTAGCCAACCCGTGCAGTTCTTC	CASSPGTSQPVQFF
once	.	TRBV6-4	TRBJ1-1	TGTGCCAGCAGAAAAAGGGGCCTGATGAACACTGAAGCTTTCTTT	CASRKRGLMNTEAFF
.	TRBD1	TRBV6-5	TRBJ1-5	TGTGCCAGTCGGGACAGGACATTTTTTCAGCCCCAGCATTTT	CASRDRTFFQPQHF
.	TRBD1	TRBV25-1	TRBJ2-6	TGTGCCAGCAACCCAGAGACAGGGGGCGTCGTCCTGACTTTC	CASNPETGGVVLTF
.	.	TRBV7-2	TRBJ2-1	TGTGCCAGCCGTTCAGACCCAGGCTTGAATGAGCAGTTCTTC	CASRSDPGLNEQFF
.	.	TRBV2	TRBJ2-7	TGTGCCAGCCGTTTAGAGGGCTCCTACGAGCAGTACTTC	CASRLEGSYEQYF
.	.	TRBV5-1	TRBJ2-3	TGCGCCAGCAGCTCTGAGAGGAGCACAGATACGCAGTATTTT	CASSSERSTDTQYF
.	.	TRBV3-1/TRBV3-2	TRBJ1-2	TGTGCCAGCAGCCAAGCAAGGGGCTCCGCGGCCAACTATGGCTACACCTTC	CASSQARGSAANYGYTF
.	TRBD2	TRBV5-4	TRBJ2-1	TGTGCCAGCAGCTCGCGGGGGGGCGCGCACAATGAGCAGTTCTTC	CASSSRGGAHNEQFF
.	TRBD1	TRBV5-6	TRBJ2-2	TGTGCCAGCAGCTTGGTCGACAGGGTCGAAACCGGGGAGCTGTTTTTT	CASSLVDRVETGELFF
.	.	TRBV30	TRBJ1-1	TGTGCCTGGAGTGTATGGGTATGGAGGGAAGCTTTCTTT	CAWSVWVWREAFF
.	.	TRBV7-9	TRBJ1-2	TGTGCCAGCAGCTTAGAGGAGGGGAGGGCGAGCGGCTACACCTTC	CASSLEEGRASGYTF
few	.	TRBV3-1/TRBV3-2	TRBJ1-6	TGTGCCAGCAGCCAAGGGGACAAATCACCCCTCCACTTT	CASSQGDKSPLHF
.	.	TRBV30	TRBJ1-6	TGTGCCTGGAAAGGAAAGGGAGGGAATTCACCCCTCCACTTT	CAWKGKGGNSPLHF
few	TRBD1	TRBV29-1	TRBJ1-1	TGCAGCACCACGGACAGGTTGAACACTGAAGCTTTCTTT	CSTTDRLNTEAFF
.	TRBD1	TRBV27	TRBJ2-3	TGTGCCAGCAGTCTCCGGGACAGGGTGGCTTCAGATACGCAGTATTTT	CASSLRDRVASDTQYF
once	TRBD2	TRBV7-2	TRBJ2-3	TGTGCCAGCAGCTTCCGGCTAGCGGGATACACAGATACGCAGTATTTT	CASSFRLAGYTDTQYF
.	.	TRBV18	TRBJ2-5	TGTGCCAGCTCAAAGGGACCAGGGGTAGAGACCCAGTACTTC	CASSKGPGVETQYF
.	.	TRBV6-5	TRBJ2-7	TGTGCCAGCACTAGCTTCCACGAGCAGTACTTC	CASTSFHEQYF
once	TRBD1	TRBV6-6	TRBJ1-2	TGTGCCAGCAGCCTCTTACAGGGGGCCTATGGCTACACCTTC	CASSLLQGAYGYTF
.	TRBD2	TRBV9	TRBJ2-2	TGTGCCAGCAGCTCGGGACTAGCGGTTACCGGGGAGCTGTTTTTT	CASSSGLAVTGELFF
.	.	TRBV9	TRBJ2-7	TGTGCCAGCAGCGCCGTCGGACAAGTAGGTACCTACGAGCAGTACTTC	CASSAVGQVGTYEQYF
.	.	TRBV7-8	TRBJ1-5	TGTGCCAGCAGCTTAGCCGAGGCGAGCAATCAGCCCCAGCATTTT	CASSLAEASNQPQHF
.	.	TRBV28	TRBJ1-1	TGTGCCAGCAGCCCTACAGGGTTGAACACTGAAGCTTTCTTT	CASSPTGLNTEAFF
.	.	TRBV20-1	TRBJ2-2	TGCAGTGCTAGTTTAGGGACTCCGAACACCGGGGAGCTGTTTTTT	CSASLGTPNTGELFF
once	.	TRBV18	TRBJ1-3	TGTGCCAGCTCACCACCGTGGCCCGTGCTCGGCAGGGTAAACACCATATATTTT	CASSPPWPVLGRVNTIYF
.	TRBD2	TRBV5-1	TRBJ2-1	TGCGCCAGCAGCCTCGCATTAGCGGGCAGCTCCTACAATGAGCAGTTCTTC	CASSLALAGSSYNEQFF
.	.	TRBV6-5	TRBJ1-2	TGTGCCAGCAGTTACCGGACTGATAACTATGGCTACACCTTC	CASSYRTDNYGYTF
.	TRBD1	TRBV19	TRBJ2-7	TGTGCCAGTAGTATTCGGACAGGGGAGTTACACGAGCAGTACTTC	CASSIRTGELHEQYF
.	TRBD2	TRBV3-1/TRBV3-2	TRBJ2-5	TGTGCCAGCAGTGAAGCTAGCGGGAGACAGACCCAGTACTTC	CASSEASGRQTQYF
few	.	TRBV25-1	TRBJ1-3	TGTGCCAGCAGTGACTACACCATATATTTT	CASSDYTIYF
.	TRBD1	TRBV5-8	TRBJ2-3	TGTGCCAGCAGTCGGCAGGGGGCGAACACAGATACGCAGTATTTT	CASSRQGANTDTQYF
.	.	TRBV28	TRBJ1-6	TGTGCCAGCAGCCCTCCACTTAATTCACCCCTCCACTTT	CASSPPLNSPLHF
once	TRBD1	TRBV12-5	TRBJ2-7	TGTGCTAGTGGTTTGGAGACCGGGACAGGGAGTTACGAGCAGTACTTC	CASGLETGTGSYEQYF
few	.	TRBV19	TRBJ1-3	TGTGCCAGTAGTCGACGACACCTCTCTGGAAACACCATATATTTT	CASSRRHLSGNTIYF
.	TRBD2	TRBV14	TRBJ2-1	TGTGCCAGCAGCCAAGCGGGGGGCTACAATGAGCAGTTCTTC	CASSQAGGYNEQFF
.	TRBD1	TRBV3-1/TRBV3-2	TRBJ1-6	TGTGCCAGCAGCCAAGGTGGACAGGTCTCTAAACCCCTCCACTTT	CASSQGGQVSKPLHF
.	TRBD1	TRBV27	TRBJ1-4	TGTGCCAGCAGTTTAGGGCAGGGGGAAGAAAAACTGTTTTTT	CASSLGQGEEKLFF
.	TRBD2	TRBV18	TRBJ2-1	TGTGCCAGCTCCCCGACCCTAGCGGGGGGGAATGAGCAGTTCTTC	CASSPTLAGGNEQFF
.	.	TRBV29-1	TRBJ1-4	TGCAGCGTTGCCACCGGACAGAATTTTGAAAAACTGTTTTTT	CSVATGQNFEKLFF
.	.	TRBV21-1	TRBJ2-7	TGTGCCAGCAGCAAAAAGAGACTGGCTTACGAGCAGTACTTC	CASSKKRLAYEQYF
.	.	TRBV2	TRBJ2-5	TGTGCCAGCAGGCCAGCCCCCCAGCGAGAGACCCAGTACTTC	CASRPAPQRETQYF
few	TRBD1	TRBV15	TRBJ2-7	TGTGCCACCAGCACCCCGGGACAGGGATTCTACGAGCAGTACTTC	CATSTPGQGFYEQYF
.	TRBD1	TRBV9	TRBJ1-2	TGTGCCAGCAGCGTAACAGGACAGGGGATGAGCTACACCTTC	CASSVTGQGMSYTF